This T cell receptor (beta chain) stems from a study of tumor-infiltrating lymphocytes in oesophageal squamous cell carcinoma. This clonotype was picked up many times. The CDR3 loop spans 15 amino acids. From germline, CDR1 is MNHNS and CDR2 SASEGT. V shed 5 bases and J shed 5 bases, with 16 bases lying between them. TCRdb ran MiXCR on the PCR reads and lists one entry per CDR3 protein. Of roughly 21,000 distinct CDR3 sequences detected, 35% to 40% appear once; the ten largest clones hold roughly 37%. The chain is built from TRBV6-1 and TRBJ1-5; D gene unclear. The source is a male donor with esophageal squamous cell carcinoma. Input material: esophageal tumor tissue. The CDR3 region is CASSTHTAPDQPQHF. In DNA form, the CDR3 reads TGTGCCAGCAGTACCCACACAGCTCCCGATCAGCCCCAGCATTTT.